Listed below are T cell receptor beta chains from one sample, sequenced in a study of blood T cell repertoires in COVID-19. Here immunoSEQ multiplex PCR was the method, and the copy in TCRdb shows in-frame clones only, minus some. This sample has 100,000 to 150,000 clones, with around 87% found just once. The material sequenced was peripheral blood. All receptors come from a man aged 50 to 60 with acute or convalescent COVID-19. The CDR3 runs from the conserved cysteine through the conserved F or W. The order of the fields is J gene, D gene, clone size, V gene, CDR3 DNA, CDR3 protein. The D gene is left open where the match is weak. Part of the rows lack a size; the others show once, few, many or a class for expanded clones.

j_call: TRBJ2-3
d_call: NA
clone_size: NA
v_call: TRBV7-7
cdr3_nt: TGTGCCAGCAGCTTATTGGCTAGTAGCACAGATACGCAGTATTTT
cdr3_aa: CASSLLASSTDTQYF

j_call: TRBJ1-3
d_call: TRBD1
clone_size: once
v_call: TRBV2
cdr3_nt: TGTGCCAGCAGAAACCCGGGACAGGGTACCGGAAACACCATATATTTT
cdr3_aa: CASRNPGQGTGNTIYF

j_call: TRBJ2-7
d_call: TRBD1
clone_size: NA
v_call: TRBV7-2
cdr3_nt: TGTGCCAGCAGCCCGGACAGGCCCATGGCCGAGCAGTACTTC
cdr3_aa: CASSPDRPMAEQYF

j_call: TRBJ2-1
d_call: NA
clone_size: NA
v_call: TRBV19
cdr3_nt: TGTGCCAGTAGTCTTCTCCACTCGATCTACAATGAGCAGTTCTTC
cdr3_aa: CASSLLHSIYNEQFF

j_call: TRBJ2-3
d_call: TRBD1
clone_size: NA
v_call: TRBV10-3
cdr3_nt: TGTGCCATCAGTGACCATTGGACAGGGGTCACAGATACGCAGTATTTT
cdr3_aa: CAISDHWTGVTDTQYF

j_call: TRBJ2-2
d_call: TRBD1
clone_size: NA
v_call: TRBV5-6
cdr3_nt: TGTGCCAGCAGCCATTTGACAGGGTCGGGCACCGGGGAGCTGTTTTTT
cdr3_aa: CASSHLTGSGTGELFF

j_call: TRBJ1-1
d_call: NA
clone_size: NA
v_call: TRBV7-2
cdr3_nt: TGTGCCAGCTGTTCACAGGTGGGGACTGAAGCTTTCTTT
cdr3_aa: CASCSQVGTEAFF

j_call: TRBJ1-1
d_call: NA
clone_size: once
v_call: TRBV5-6
cdr3_nt: TGTGCCAGCAGCTTTTCCCCAGGGATGAACACTGAAGCTTTCTTT
cdr3_aa: CASSFSPGMNTEAFF

j_call: TRBJ1-2
d_call: NA
clone_size: NA
v_call: TRBV12-3/TRBV12-4
cdr3_nt: TGTGCCAGCGGGGCGCGGGGTAACTATGGCTACACCTTC
cdr3_aa: CASGARGNYGYTF

j_call: TRBJ2-1
d_call: NA
clone_size: NA
v_call: TRBV3-1/TRBV3-2
cdr3_nt: TGTGCCAGCAGCCACCTTGGAGGCGAGCAGTTCTTC
cdr3_aa: CASSHLGGEQFF

j_call: TRBJ2-1
d_call: NA
clone_size: NA
v_call: TRBV5-1
cdr3_nt: TGCGCCAGCAGCTTGAAGGGGAACGAGCAGTTCTTC
cdr3_aa: CASSLKGNEQFF

j_call: TRBJ2-7
d_call: NA
clone_size: NA
v_call: TRBV7-9
cdr3_nt: TGTGCCAGCAGCCGTGTGGCAGGGTACGGTAACTACGAGCAGTACTTC
cdr3_aa: CASSRVAGYGNYEQYF

j_call: TRBJ1-3
d_call: NA
clone_size: NA
v_call: TRBV6-5
cdr3_nt: TGTGCCAGCCGCGCCCCATCCTCTGGAAACACCATATATTTT
cdr3_aa: CASRAPSSGNTIYF

j_call: TRBJ1-2
d_call: NA
clone_size: few
v_call: TRBV5-6
cdr3_nt: TGTGCCAGCAGCTTGCGTGCAGTTACGGGGTTTGGGTATGGCTACACCTTC
cdr3_aa: CASSLRAVTGFGYGYTF

j_call: TRBJ1-3
d_call: TRBD1
clone_size: NA
v_call: TRBV7-6
cdr3_nt: TGTGCCAGCAGCTTAGTCGGAGACAGGGGAATAGGAGTATATTTT
cdr3_aa: CASSLVGDRGIGVYF

j_call: TRBJ1-6
d_call: NA
clone_size: NA
v_call: TRBV7-9
cdr3_nt: TGTGCCAGCAGCTTAGTTGCAGGGAATAATTCACCCCTCCACTTT
cdr3_aa: CASSLVAGNNSPLHF

j_call: TRBJ1-3
d_call: NA
clone_size: once
v_call: TRBV14
cdr3_nt: TGTGCCAGCAGCCAAGACAAGGGAGGAGGAAACACCATATATTTT
cdr3_aa: CASSQDKGGGNTIYF

j_call: TRBJ1-4
d_call: NA
clone_size: few
v_call: TRBV5-1
cdr3_nt: TGCGCCAGCAGGTATAATGAAAAACTGTTTTTT
cdr3_aa: CASRYNEKLFF

j_call: TRBJ1-3
d_call: NA
clone_size: NA
v_call: TRBV27
cdr3_nt: TGTGCCAGCAGTTTATACGGGACGGCGGGGGAAAACACCATATATTTT
cdr3_aa: CASSLYGTAGENTIYF

j_call: TRBJ2-1
d_call: TRBD2
clone_size: NA
v_call: TRBV19
cdr3_nt: TGTGCCAGTAGTATGAGACTAGCGGGAGGCCGTAGCTCCTACAATGAGCAGTTCTTC
cdr3_aa: CASSMRLAGGRSSYNEQFF

j_call: TRBJ1-5
d_call: NA
clone_size: NA
v_call: TRBV18
cdr3_nt: TGTGCCAGCTCACCTAGCGCAACCGGTGGCAATCAGCCCCAGCATTTT
cdr3_aa: CASSPSATGGNQPQHF

j_call: TRBJ2-7
d_call: NA
clone_size: NA
v_call: TRBV28
cdr3_nt: TGTGCCAGCAGTTTAATCGGGGGTTACGAGCAGTACTTC
cdr3_aa: CASSLIGGYEQYF

j_call: TRBJ2-2
d_call: TRBD2
clone_size: few
v_call: TRBV11-2
cdr3_nt: TGTGCCAGCAGCCGCCTAAGGACTAGCCGCACCGGGGAGCTGTTTTTT
cdr3_aa: CASSRLRTSRTGELFF

j_call: TRBJ1-5
d_call: TRBD1
clone_size: NA
v_call: TRBV18
cdr3_nt: TGTGCCAGCTCACCACCGGGGACAGGGAGAGACCAATCACAGCCCCAGCATTTT
cdr3_aa: CASSPPGTGRDQSQPQHF

j_call: TRBJ1-3
d_call: NA
clone_size: NA
v_call: TRBV6-5
cdr3_nt: TGTGCCAGCAGGAGGACACCCTCTGGAAACACCATATATTTT
cdr3_aa: CASRRTPSGNTIYF

j_call: TRBJ2-1
d_call: TRBD1
clone_size: NA
v_call: TRBV4-2
cdr3_nt: TGTGCCAGCAGCCCAAGAGGGGGCCCGAGCTCCTACAATGAGCAGTTCTTC
cdr3_aa: CASSPRGGPSSYNEQFF

j_call: TRBJ2-2
d_call: NA
clone_size: NA
v_call: TRBV6-5
cdr3_nt: TGTGCCAGCAAACGGACTTCTAACACCGGGGAGCTGTTTTTT
cdr3_aa: CASKRTSNTGELFF

j_call: TRBJ1-1
d_call: NA
clone_size: once
v_call: TRBV10-2
cdr3_nt: TGCGCCAGCAGTGAGACAGGCCGGAACACTGAAGCTTTCTTT
cdr3_aa: CASSETGRNTEAFF

j_call: TRBJ1-2
d_call: NA
clone_size: NA
v_call: TRBV23-1
cdr3_nt: TGCGCCAGCAGTCAATCTTCCCTAATCCCCCTCTATGGCTACACCTTC
cdr3_aa: CASSQSSLIPLYGYTF

j_call: TRBJ1-1
d_call: NA
clone_size: NA
v_call: TRBV9
cdr3_nt: TGTGCCAGCAGCGTAGTCGACAGAACCAACACTGAAGCTTTCTTT
cdr3_aa: CASSVVDRTNTEAFF

j_call: TRBJ1-2
d_call: TRBD1
clone_size: NA
v_call: TRBV15
cdr3_nt: TGTGCCACCAGCACAACAGGGGTTGGGTATGGCTACACCTTC
cdr3_aa: CATSTTGVGYGYTF

j_call: TRBJ1-1
d_call: NA
clone_size: NA
v_call: TRBV19
cdr3_nt: TGTGCCAGTAGTATTTCGGGTTCGGTGGACACTGAAGCTTTCTTT
cdr3_aa: CASSISGSVDTEAFF

j_call: TRBJ2-7
d_call: NA
clone_size: NA
v_call: TRBV3-1/TRBV3-2
cdr3_nt: TGTGCCAGCAGCCCCTACCCCGGGTACGAGCAGTACTTC
cdr3_aa: CASSPYPGYEQYF

j_call: TRBJ1-5
d_call: NA
clone_size: NA
v_call: TRBV15
cdr3_nt: TGTGCCACCAGCAGGCAGGGGTATAGTAATCAGCCCCAGCATTTT
cdr3_aa: CATSRQGYSNQPQHF

j_call: TRBJ1-2
d_call: TRBD1
clone_size: few
v_call: TRBV19
cdr3_nt: TGTGCCAGTACCGGACGGACAGGCAACCACTATGGCTACACCTTC
cdr3_aa: CASTGRTGNHYGYTF

j_call: TRBJ2-3
d_call: TRBD2
clone_size: NA
v_call: TRBV4-1
cdr3_nt: TGCGCCAGCAGCCAATCAGGGACTACTAAGACAGATACGCAGTATTTT
cdr3_aa: CASSQSGTTKTDTQYF

j_call: TRBJ2-7
d_call: NA
clone_size: NA
v_call: TRBV10-2
cdr3_nt: TGCGCCAGCAGTGAGAGGAGGGCCTACGAGCAGTACTTC
cdr3_aa: CASSERRAYEQYF

j_call: TRBJ1-1
d_call: NA
clone_size: once
v_call: TRBV6-5
cdr3_nt: TGTGCCAGCCGGCTACAGGGGAACACTGAAGCTTTCTTT
cdr3_aa: CASRLQGNTEAFF

j_call: TRBJ1-6
d_call: NA
clone_size: NA
v_call: TRBV19
cdr3_nt: TGTGCCAGTAGTTACAGGGTATATTCACCCCTCCACTTT
cdr3_aa: CASSYRVYSPLHF

j_call: TRBJ2-2
d_call: NA
clone_size: NA
v_call: TRBV9
cdr3_nt: TGTGCCAGCAGCGTAGTTCCCTTCGCGGGGACCGGGGAGCTGTTTTTT
cdr3_aa: CASSVVPFAGTGELFF

j_call: TRBJ2-2
d_call: NA
clone_size: NA
v_call: TRBV11-2
cdr3_nt: TGTGCCAGCAGGCGGGTTGGGACCGGGGAGCTGTTTTTT
cdr3_aa: CASRRVGTGELFF

j_call: TRBJ1-3
d_call: TRBD1
clone_size: NA
v_call: TRBV18
cdr3_nt: TGTGCCAGCTCACTAGGGACAGCCTCTGGAAACACCATATATTTT
cdr3_aa: CASSLGTASGNTIYF